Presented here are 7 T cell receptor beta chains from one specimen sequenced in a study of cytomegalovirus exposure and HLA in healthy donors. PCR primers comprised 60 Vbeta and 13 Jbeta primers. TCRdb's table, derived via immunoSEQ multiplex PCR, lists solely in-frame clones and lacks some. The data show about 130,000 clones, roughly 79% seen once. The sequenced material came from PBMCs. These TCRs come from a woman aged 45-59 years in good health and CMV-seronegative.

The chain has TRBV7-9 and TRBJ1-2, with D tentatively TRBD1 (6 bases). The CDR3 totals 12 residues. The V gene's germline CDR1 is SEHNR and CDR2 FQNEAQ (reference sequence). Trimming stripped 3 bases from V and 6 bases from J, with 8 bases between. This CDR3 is CASSFNRDGYTF. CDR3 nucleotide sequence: TGTGCCAGCAGCTTCAACAGGGATGGCTACACCTTC. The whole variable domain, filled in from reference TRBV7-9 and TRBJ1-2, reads DTGVSQNPRHKITKRGQNVTFRCDPISEHNRLYWYRQTLGQGPEFLTYFQNEAQLEKSRLLSDRFSAERPKGSFSTLEIQRTEQGDSAMYLCASSFNRDGYTFGSGTRLTVV.

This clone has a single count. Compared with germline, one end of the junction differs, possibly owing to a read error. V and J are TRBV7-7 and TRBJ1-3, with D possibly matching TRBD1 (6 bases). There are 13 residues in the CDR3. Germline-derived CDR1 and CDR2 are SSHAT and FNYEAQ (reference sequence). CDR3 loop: CASSSQRGNTIYF. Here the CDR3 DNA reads TGTGCTAGCAGCTCCCAAAGGGGGAACACCATATATTTT.

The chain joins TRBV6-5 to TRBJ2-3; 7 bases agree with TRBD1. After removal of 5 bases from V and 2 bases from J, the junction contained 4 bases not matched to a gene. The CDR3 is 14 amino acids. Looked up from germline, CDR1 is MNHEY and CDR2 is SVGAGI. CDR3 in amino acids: CASSVGQNTDTQYF. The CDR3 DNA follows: TGTGCCAGCAGTGTGGGACAGAACACAGATACGCAGTATTTT.

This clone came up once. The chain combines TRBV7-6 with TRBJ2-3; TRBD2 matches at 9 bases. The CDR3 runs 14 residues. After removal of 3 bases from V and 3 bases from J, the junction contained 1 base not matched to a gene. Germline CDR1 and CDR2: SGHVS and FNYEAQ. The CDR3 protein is CASSFSGGTDTQYF. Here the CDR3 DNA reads TGTGCCAGCAGCTTTAGCGGGGGAACAGATACGCAGTATTTT.

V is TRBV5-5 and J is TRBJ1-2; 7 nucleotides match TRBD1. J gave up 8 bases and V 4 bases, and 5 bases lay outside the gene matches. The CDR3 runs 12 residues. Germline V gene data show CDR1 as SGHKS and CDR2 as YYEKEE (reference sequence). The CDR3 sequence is CASSVPGQGYTF. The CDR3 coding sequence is TGTGCCAGCAGCGTCCCGGGACAGGGCTACACCTTC.

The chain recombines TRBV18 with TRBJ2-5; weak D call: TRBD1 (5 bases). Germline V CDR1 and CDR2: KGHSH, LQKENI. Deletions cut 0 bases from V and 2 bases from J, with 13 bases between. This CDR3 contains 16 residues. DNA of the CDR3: TGTGCCAGCTCACCACCAGCAGGGATGACGCAAGAGACCCAGTACTTC. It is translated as CASSPPAGMTQETQYF.

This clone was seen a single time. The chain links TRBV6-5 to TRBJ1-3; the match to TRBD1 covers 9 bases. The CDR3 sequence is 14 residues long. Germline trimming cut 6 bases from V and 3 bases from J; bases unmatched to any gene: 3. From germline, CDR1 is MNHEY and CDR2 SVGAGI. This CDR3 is CASRRGQGGNTIYF. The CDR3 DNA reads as TGTGCCAGCAGACGGGGACAGGGTGGAAACACCATATATTTT.